This record covers a single T cell receptor (beta chain). The sample belongs to a study of blood T cell repertoires in COVID-19. This CDR3 has 18 residues. With 3 bases clipped from V and 0 bases from J, the junction kept 5 bases outside the gene matches. Per the germline V gene, CDR1 is LNHDA and CDR2 is SQIVND (reference sequence). The assay was immunoSEQ multiplex PCR, and TCRdb's table has in-frame clones only and misses some. The profile shows about 22,000 clones, about 88% of them singletons. The sample consisted of peripheral blood. The chain combines TRBV19 with TRBJ2-1; 13 positions agree with TRBD2. The sequence derives from a man between 65 and 85 years old with COVID-19, enrolled during active disease. The CDR3 nucleotides are TGTGCCAGTAGTATCCCCTGGACTAGCGGGGGCTCCTACAATGAGCAGTTCTTC. It encodes CASSIPWTSGGSYNEQFF.